Below, 3 T cell receptor beta chains from the same sample are listed, as sequenced in a study of blood T cell repertoires in COVID-19. Some clones are missing from TCRdb's copy, which holds only in-frame ones; the method was immunoSEQ multiplex PCR. This repertoire shows 200,000 to 250,000 clones, 70% to 90% found once; its top ten account for 2% to 3%. Sequenced sample: peripheral blood. The receptors stem from a woman between 65 and 79 years old with COVID-19, enrolled during active disease.

The chain is built from TRBV7-2 and TRBJ1-1; D not resolved. This CDR3 has 15 residues. V gave up 2 bases and J gave up 0 bases, with 10 bases separating them. The V gene's germline CDR1 is SGHTA and CDR2 FQGNSA. This chain's CDR3 is CASSLYGRMNTEAFF. The DNA of the CDR3 is TGTGCCAGCAGCTTATATGGCAGGATGAACACTGAAGCTTTCTTT.

The J gene is TRBJ2-1, the V gene TRBV24-1, with 7 bases identical to TRBD1. The germline V gene has CDR1 KGHDR and CDR2 SFDVKD. The CDR3 is 15 amino acids. V dropped 3 bases and J dropped 1; count of bases not matched to a gene: 2. DNA of the CDR3: TGTGCCACCAGTGATATCAGGGGGTCCTACAATGAGCAGTTCTTC. It translates to CATSDIRGSYNEQFF.

The V gene is TRBV10-3, the J gene TRBJ2-4; 12 bases align to TRBD2. J was trimmed by 2 bases and V by 3 bases; bases with no gene match: 11. CDR1 is ENHRY, CDR2 SYGVKD, per germline. The CDR3 extends over 19 amino acids. CDR3 sequence (DNA): TGTGCCATCAGTGAAGGAGCTAGCGGGGGGGCAGTTCCCAAAAACATTCAGTACTTC. Protein product: CAISEGASGGAVPKNIQYF.